The source of this TCR beta chain is a study of blood T cell repertoires in COVID-19. Produced via immunoSEQ multiplex PCR; TCRdb's table is partial and in-frame only. Of more than 100,000 clones listed, around four fifths are singletons. This clone was detected only a few times. The CDR3 spans 13 residues. V was cut by 8 bases and J by 5 bases, with 15 bases left in between. The receptor's source is a human donor in a cohort sampled during active COVID-19. The sequencing sample was made of peripheral blood. The V gene is TRBV12-3 or TRBV12-4, the J gene TRBJ1-1, with a tentative D call TRBD1 (6 bases). The CDR3 protein is CASLLRQATEAFF. DNA for the CDR3: TGTGCCAGCCTCCTCAGACAGGCGACTGAAGCTTTCTTT.